A selection of T cell receptor beta chains follows, all from one sample in a study of T cells in Graves' hyperthyroidism and ophthalmopathy. TCRdb reprocessed the multiplex PCR reads with MiXCR, giving one entry per CDR3 protein. The table shows fewer than 900,000 distinct CDR3 sequences, with over 15% occurring only once. Source material: blood. All receptors come from a man aged 18 to 35 with Graves' hyperthyroidism. Each CDR3 is given with its conserved first and last residue. A D gene is named only where the DNA matches it firmly. Size tells how often a clone was seen (once, few, many) or the class of an expanded clone, and some rows leave it out.

once TRBD1 TRBJ1-2 TRBV9 CASSVYQGDEANYGYTF TGTGCCAGCAGCGTTTACCAGGGGGATGAAGCTAACTATGGCTACACCTTC
few . TRBJ2-7 TRBV13 CASSLQVGANYEQYF TGTGCCAGCAGCTTACAAGTCGGGGCGAACTACGAGCAGTACTTC
. TRBD1 TRBJ2-7 TRBV14 CASSQRSGGMYEQYF TGTGCCAGCAGCCAGAGGTCAGGGGGAATGTACGAGCAGTACTTC
many . TRBJ2-6 TRBV6-1 CASSEGAGANVLTF TGTGCCAGCAGTGAGGGGGCTGGGGCCAACGTCCTGACTTTC
. . TRBJ2-4 TRBV12-3/TRBV12-4 CASSSRVKNIQYF TGTGCCAGCAGTTCCAGGGTCAAAAACATTCAGTACTTC
. . TRBJ2-5 TRBV30 CAGAWGPGTQYF TGTGCCGGGGCCTGGGGGCCGGGGACCCAGTACTTC
few . TRBJ1-5 TRBV6-2/TRBV6-3 CASSLTGRGQPQHF TGTGCCAGCAGTCTAACAGGACGGGGGCAGCCCCAGCATTTT
many TRBD2 TRBJ2-3 TRBV28 CASSSTAGGTDTQYF TGTGCCAGCAGTTCCACAGCGGGGGGGACAGATACGCAGTATTTT
many TRBD1 TRBJ2-7 TRBV20-1 CSAKRTGVYEQYF TGCAGTGCTAAACGGACAGGGGTTTACGAGCAGTACTTC
many TRBD2 TRBJ2-3 TRBV7-9 CASSLSGLAGSTDTQYF TGTGCCAGCAGCTTATCGGGACTAGCGGGAAGCACAGATACGCAGTATTTT